This T cell receptor beta chain comes out of a study of blood T cells in healthy people across ages (dated by TCRdb to about 2015). Context from the whole study: Template switching captured roughly one uniquely barcoded TCR beta cDNA molecule per two T cells in model experiments. The study measured age-related changes in TCR beta repertoire diversity using deep sequencing normalized with unique cDNA molecular identifiers. The donors were split into four age groups: young (average 16 years), middle-aged (39), aged (more than 55) and long-lived (under 85). The study analyzed two additional independent replicas of 1 million unique cDNA reads from the same blood draw for two donors, one aged 18 to 29 and one aged 80 or older. Broader findings and caveats from the paper: Compared with the aged group, more naive CD4+ T cells, fewer expanded clones and increased TCR diversity were shown by the long-lived group, suggesting age selection. The percentage of naive T cells measured by flow cytometry correlated strongly with observed TCR beta diversity. As age increased, observed TCR beta diversity per million T cells dropped in a roughly linear way, and a significant reduction was already evident by age 40. Estimates of total diversity from one million sequenced T cells were regarded as lower bounds and underestimates. Since profiling was done on bulk unsorted PBMCs, naive and antigen-experienced compartments could not be conclusively compared. Because donor CMV infection status was unknown, age-related changes in expanded clonotypes were potentially confounded.

Via the germline V gene, CDR1 is MNHEY and CDR2 SVGAGI. From V the trimming removes 0 bases and from J it removes 2 bases, while the gene matches leave 3 bases of the junction unaccounted for. The CDR3 starts with the cysteine, ends with the phenylalanine, and has 16 residues. Just CDR3 DNA is preserved here, 48 bases in frame from base 1. The roughly 37 donors, aged about 6 to 95 years, were systemically healthy Caucasian individuals from Russia. Each donor gave about 10 milliliters of peripheral blood, drawn into EDTA-treated Vacutainer tubes. Ficoll-Paque density-gradient centrifugation was used to isolate PBMCs, with at least 6 million per sample. Total RNA was extracted from PBMCs with Trizol reagent, with at least 5.5 micrograms obtained per sample. For every donor, flow cytometry on a PBMC aliquot measured the percentage of naive CD45RAhigh/CD27high T cells. Preparation of the library involved 5' RACE. Sequencing instrument: Illumina HiSeq 2500. A second roughly 6 to 11 cycle PCR used a sample-barcoded 5' primer and a J-beta primer mix. Each TCR beta cDNA molecule received a unique molecular identifier from a template-switch 5' adaptor carrying 12 random nucleotides. Each sample yielded at least 2.5 million CDR3-containing paired-end reads. First-strand cDNA was synthesized from all RNA with the Mint cDNA synthesis kit, primed by a TRBC-specific oligonucleotide. All cDNA was treated with uracil-DNA glycosylase and then went through a first 18-cycle PCR with the universal primers M1SS and BC2_uni_R. Processing in the source paper ran as follows. Normalization of each sample was performed by random selection of 1 million high-quality reads, each carrying a distinct molecular identifier. Reads sharing molecular identifiers were discarded rather than binned into consensus sequences. MiTCR, run with a Q25 quality threshold and the strictest error-elimination algorithm, handled CDR3 identification, clonotype clustering and error correction. Lower-bound total TCR beta diversity was estimated with a nonparametric unseen species model using Euler transformation. Using fastp at Q25 and MiXCR, TCRdb reprocessed the public reads and kept productive beta chains. One record per CDR3 amino acid sequence lists the most common genes and DNA. TCRdb, rather than the study authors, made the V and J calls. The sample table records a few hundred thousand distinct CDR3 sequences; roughly a quarter of these occur just once. The ten largest make up approximately 3.6% of the sample.

Remarks on this clonotype: Its antigen remains unidentified. Per-base qualities were not stored, and no clone one base away is much larger.

The same specimen was also included in a second study, on T cells of mothers and their children. That second publication adds: The donors were nine systemically healthy Caucasian individuals, made up of three mothers and their six children. cDNA synthesis consumed the entire amount of extracted RNA, loaded at about 1.5 ug RNA in each 15 ul reaction. In the second PCR, the M1S primer introduced both the sample barcodes and 2-4 random nucleotides. Over 8.5 million TCR beta CDR3 reads were obtained for each mother, and approximately 3 million reads were obtained for each child. In both related and unrelated pairs, thymic selection shapes the output of TCR recombination in a similar way, with inherited differences having only a minor effect. Normalized repertoire overlap was always found to be slightly, but never significantly, higher in related mother-child pairs than in unrelated mother-child pairs. Persistent microchimeric T cell clones were not detected, at a sensitivity of about 99 clones per million clonotypes. In the study, deep NGS was used to compare the TCR beta repertoires of mothers and children, and features distinguishing related mother-child pairs from unrelated individuals were sought. The mean age was about 38 +/- 4 years for the mothers and roughly 10 +/- 4 years for the children. After adapter ligation was performed with NEBNext reagents, the libraries were sequenced on an Illumina HiSeq 2000 with 100+100 nt paired-end reads. Mother and child libraries were prepared a month apart and sequenced in separate runs to prevent cross-contamination. Each donor had between 500,000 and 2,000,000 distinct TCR beta clonotypes identified. Naive TCR beta clonotypes were estimated from low-frequency clonotypes matched to each donor's FACS-determined naive share, without sorting.

This chain joins TRBV6-5 to TRBJ2-5, with 10 central nucleotides matching TRBD2. The sequenced sample consisted of blood. The TCR was taken from a boy between 2 and 10 years old in good health. CDR3 sequence: CASSYSGLAVQETQYF. DNA sequence: TGTGCCAGCAGTTACTCCGGACTAGCGGTACAAGAGACCCAGTACTTC.